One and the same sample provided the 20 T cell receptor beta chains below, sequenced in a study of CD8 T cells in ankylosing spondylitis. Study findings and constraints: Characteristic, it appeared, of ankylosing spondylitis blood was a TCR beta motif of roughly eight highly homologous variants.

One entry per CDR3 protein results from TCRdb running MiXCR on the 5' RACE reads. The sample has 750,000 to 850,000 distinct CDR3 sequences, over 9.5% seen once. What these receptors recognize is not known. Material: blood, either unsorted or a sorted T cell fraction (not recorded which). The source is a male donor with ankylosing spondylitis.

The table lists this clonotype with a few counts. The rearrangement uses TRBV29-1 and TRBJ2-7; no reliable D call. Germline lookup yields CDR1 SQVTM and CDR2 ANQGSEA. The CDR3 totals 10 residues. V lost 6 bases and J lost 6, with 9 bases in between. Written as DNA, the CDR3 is TGCAGCGTGTCCGATGGCGAGCAGTACTTC. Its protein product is CSVSDGEQYF.

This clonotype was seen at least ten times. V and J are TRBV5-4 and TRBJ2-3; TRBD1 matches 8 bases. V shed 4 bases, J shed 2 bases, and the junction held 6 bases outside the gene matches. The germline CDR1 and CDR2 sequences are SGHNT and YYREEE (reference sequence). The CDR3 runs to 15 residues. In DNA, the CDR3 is TGTGCCAGCAGCGGACCGGGACAGGACACAGATACGCAGTATTTT. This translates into CASSGPGQDTDTQYF.

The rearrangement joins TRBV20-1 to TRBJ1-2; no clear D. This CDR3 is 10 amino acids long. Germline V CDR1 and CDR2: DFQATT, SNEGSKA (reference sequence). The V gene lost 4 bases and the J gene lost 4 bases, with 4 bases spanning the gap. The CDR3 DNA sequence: TGCAGTGCTATCAGCTATGGCTACACCTTC. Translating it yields CSAISYGYTF.

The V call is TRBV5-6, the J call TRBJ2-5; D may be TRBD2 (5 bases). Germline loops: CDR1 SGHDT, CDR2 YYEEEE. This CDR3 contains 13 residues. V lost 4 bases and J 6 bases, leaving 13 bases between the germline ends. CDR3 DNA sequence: TGTGCCAGCAGCCCCAGCGGTGGGAAGACCCAGTACTTC. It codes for CASSPSGGKTQYF.

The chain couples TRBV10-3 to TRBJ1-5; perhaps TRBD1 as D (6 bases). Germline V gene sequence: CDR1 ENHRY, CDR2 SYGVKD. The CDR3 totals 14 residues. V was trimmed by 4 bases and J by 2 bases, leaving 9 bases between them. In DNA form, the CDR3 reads TGTGCCATCAGTGTTGCAGGGGGCAATCAGCCCCAGCATTTT. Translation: CAISVAGGNQPQHF.

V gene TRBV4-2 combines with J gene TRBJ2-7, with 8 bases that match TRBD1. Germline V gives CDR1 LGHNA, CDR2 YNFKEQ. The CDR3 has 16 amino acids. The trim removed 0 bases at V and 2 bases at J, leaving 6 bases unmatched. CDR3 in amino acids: CASSQDSGQDPYEQYF. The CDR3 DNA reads TGTGCCAGCAGCCAAGATTCGGGACAGGATCCCTACGAGCAGTACTTC.

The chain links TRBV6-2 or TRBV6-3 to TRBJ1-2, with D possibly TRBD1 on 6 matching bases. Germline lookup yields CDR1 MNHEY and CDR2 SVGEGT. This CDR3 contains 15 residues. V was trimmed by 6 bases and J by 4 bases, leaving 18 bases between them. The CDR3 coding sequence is TGTGCCAGCAGCCGCCCCCAGGGGATCGGCTATGGCTACACCTTC. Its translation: CASSRPQGIGYGYTF.

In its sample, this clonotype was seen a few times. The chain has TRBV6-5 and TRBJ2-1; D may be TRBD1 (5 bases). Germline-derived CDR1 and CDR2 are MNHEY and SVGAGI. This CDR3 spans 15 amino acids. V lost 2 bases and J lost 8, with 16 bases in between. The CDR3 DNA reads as TGTGCCAGCAGTTACGTGGGGCAAGTCACCGATGAGCAGTTCTTC. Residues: CASSYVGQVTDEQFF.

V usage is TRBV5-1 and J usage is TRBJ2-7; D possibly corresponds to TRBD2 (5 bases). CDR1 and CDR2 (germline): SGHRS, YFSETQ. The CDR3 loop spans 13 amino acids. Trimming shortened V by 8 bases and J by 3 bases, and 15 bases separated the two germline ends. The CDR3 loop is CASCFGRGYEQYF. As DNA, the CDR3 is TGCGCCAGTTGTTTTGGGAGAGGCTACGAGCAGTACTTC.

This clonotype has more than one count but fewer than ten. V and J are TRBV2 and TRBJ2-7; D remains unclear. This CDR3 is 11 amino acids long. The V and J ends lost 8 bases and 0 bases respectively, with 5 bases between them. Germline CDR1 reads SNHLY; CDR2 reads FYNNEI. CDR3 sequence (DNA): TGTGCCAGCCGGATCTCCTACGAGCAGTACTTC. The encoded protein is CASRISYEQYF.

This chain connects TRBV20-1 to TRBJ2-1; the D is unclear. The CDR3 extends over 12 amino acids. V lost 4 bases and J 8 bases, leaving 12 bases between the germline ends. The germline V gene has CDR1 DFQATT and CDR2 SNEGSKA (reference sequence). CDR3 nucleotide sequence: TGCAGTGCTATTTGGTCCCTATATGAGCAGTTCTTC. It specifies CSAIWSLYEQFF.

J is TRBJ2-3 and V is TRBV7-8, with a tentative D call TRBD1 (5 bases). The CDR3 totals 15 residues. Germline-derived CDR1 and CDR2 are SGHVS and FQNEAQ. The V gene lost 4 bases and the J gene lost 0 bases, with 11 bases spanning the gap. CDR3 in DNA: TGTGCCAGCAGCTCGGACATCCCTAGCACAGATACGCAGTATTTT. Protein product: CASSSDIPSTDTQYF.

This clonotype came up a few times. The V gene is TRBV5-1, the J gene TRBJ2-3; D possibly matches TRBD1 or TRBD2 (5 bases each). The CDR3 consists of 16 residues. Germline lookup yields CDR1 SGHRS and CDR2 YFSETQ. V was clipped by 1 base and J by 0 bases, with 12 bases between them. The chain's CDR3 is CASSLYGGTSTDTQYF. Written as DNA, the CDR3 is TGCGCCAGCAGCTTGTATGGGGGAACTAGCACAGATACGCAGTATTTT.

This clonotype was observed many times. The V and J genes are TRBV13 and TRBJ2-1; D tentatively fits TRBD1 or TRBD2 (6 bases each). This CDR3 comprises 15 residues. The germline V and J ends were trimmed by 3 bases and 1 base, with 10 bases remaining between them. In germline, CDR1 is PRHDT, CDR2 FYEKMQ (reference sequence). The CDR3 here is CASSFLGGSYNEQFF. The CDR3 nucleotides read TGTGCCAGCAGCTTTCTAGGGGGGTCCTACAATGAGCAGTTCTTC.

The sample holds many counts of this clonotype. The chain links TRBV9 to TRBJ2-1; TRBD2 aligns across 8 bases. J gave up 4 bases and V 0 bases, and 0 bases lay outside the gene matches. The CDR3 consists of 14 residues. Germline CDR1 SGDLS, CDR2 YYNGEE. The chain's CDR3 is CASSVGGGYNEQFF. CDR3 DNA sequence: TGTGCCAGCAGCGTAGGCGGGGGGTACAATGAGCAGTTCTTC.

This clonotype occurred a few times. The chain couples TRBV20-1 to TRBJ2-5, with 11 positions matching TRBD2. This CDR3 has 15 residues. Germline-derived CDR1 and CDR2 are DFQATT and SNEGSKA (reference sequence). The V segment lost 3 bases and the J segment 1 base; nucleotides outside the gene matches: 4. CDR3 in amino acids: CSASDSGRGQETQYF. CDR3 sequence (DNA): TGCAGTGCTAGTGATAGCGGGAGGGGCCAAGAGACCCAGTACTTC.

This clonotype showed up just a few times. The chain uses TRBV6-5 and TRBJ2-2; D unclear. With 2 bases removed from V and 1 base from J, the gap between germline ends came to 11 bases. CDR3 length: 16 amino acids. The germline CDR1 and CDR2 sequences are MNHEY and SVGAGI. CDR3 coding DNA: TGTGCCAGCAGTTACCAATCTCTGGGGAACACCGGGGAGCTGTTTTTT. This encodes CASSYQSLGNTGELFF.

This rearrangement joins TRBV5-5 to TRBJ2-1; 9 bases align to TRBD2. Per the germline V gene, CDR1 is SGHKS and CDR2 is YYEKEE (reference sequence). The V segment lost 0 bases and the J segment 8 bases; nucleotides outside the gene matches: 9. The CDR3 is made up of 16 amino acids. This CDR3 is CASSLVGLAGRDEQFF. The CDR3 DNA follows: TGTGCCAGCAGCTTGGTTGGTCTAGCGGGGAGAGATGAGCAGTTCTTC. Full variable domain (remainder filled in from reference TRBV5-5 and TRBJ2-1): DAGVTQSPTHLIKTRGQQVTLRCSPISGHKSVSWYQQVLGQGPQFIFQYYEKEERGRGNFPDRFSARQFPNYSSELNVNALLLGDSALYLCASSLVGLAGRDEQFFGPGTRLTVL.

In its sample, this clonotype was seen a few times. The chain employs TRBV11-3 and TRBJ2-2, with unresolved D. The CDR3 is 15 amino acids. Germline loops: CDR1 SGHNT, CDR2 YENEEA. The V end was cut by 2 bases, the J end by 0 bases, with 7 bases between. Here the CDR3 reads CASSLQFANTGELFF. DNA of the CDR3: TGTGCCAGCAGCTTACAGTTCGCGAACACCGGGGAGCTGTTTTTT.

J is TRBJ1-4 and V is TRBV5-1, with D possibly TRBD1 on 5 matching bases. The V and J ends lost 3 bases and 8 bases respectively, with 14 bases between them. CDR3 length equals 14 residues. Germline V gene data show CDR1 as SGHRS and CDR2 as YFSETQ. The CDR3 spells CASSSQGEGEKLFF. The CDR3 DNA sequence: TGCGCCAGCAGCTCCCAGGGAGAAGGAGAAAAACTGTTTTTT.